This T cell receptor beta chain originates from a study of blood T cell repertoires in COVID-19. Looking at the study overall: Spain, Italy and the United States supplied samples that represented acute and convalescent COVID-19. PBMCs, B-cell-depleted T cells, or T cells were the source of the cDNA or gDNA that made up the material.

This CDR3 has 14 amino acids. The germline gives CDR1 SNHLY, CDR2 FYNNEI. With 1 base removed from V and 12 bases from J, the gap between germline ends came to 16 bases. Patients at the Seattle site were enrolled during active infection and followed longitudinally. Methods used by the authors: Amplification of reference gene primers was used by the study to estimate nucleated cell counts. Method: immunoSEQ multiplex PCR; TCRdb's copy keeps in-frame clones and lacks some. The DNA was the basis for D and trimming; V, J and clone size are from that table. The data show about 350,000 clones, more than 75% seen once.

The receptor's source is a woman aged 45-65 years with COVID-19, enrolled during active disease. The sequenced sample was peripheral blood. The V and J genes are TRBV2 and TRBJ2-4, with D unclear. The CDR3 loop reads CASSEGMGPKDQYF. For the CDR3, the DNA is TGTGCCAGCAGTGAAGGGATGGGCCCTAAAGATCAGTACTTC.